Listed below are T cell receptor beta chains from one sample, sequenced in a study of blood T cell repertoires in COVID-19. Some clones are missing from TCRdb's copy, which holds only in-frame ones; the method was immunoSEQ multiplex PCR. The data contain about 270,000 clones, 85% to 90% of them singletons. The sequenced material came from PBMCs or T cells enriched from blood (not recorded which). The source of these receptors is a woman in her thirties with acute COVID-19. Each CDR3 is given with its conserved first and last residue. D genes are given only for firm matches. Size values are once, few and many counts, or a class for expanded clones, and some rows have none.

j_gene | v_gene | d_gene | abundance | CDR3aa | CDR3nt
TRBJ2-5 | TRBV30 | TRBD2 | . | CAWSRAGGFQETQYF | TGTGCCTGGAGTCGAGCGGGAGGGTTCCAAGAGACCCAGTACTTC
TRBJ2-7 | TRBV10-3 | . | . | CAISEEKGGGIYEQYF | TGTGCCATCAGTGAAGAGAAAGGGGGCGGGATCTACGAGCAGTACTTC
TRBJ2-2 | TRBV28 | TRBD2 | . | CASSLSREGTGELFF | TGTGCCAGCAGTTTATCGAGGGAGGGTACCGGGGAGCTGTTTTTT
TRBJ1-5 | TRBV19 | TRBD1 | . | CASGGQGGNQPQHF | TGTGCCAGTGGGGGACAGGGAGGCAATCAGCCCCAGCATTTT
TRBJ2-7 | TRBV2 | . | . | CASSDLKSAGSYF | TGTGCCAGCAGTGACCTGAAGTCGGCAGGGTCGTACTTC
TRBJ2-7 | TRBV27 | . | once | CASSLSSYEQYF | TGTGCCAGCAGCCTTAGCTCCTACGAGCAGTACTTC
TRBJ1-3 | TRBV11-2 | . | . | CASSLGGSGNTIYF | TGTGCCAGCAGCTTAGGAGGCTCTGGAAACACCATATATTTT
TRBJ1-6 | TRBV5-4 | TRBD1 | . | CASSLTPRGQGPTYNSPLHF | TGTGCCAGCAGCTTAACCCCCAGGGGACAGGGGCCGACCTATAATTCACCCCTCCACTTT
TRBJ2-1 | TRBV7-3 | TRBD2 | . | CASSLDASGRINEQFF | TGTGCCAGCAGCCTGGACGCTAGCGGGAGGATCAATGAGCAGTTCTTC
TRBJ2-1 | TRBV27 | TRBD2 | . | CASSSGWREYNEQFF | TGTGCCAGCAGTTCCGGATGGCGGGAGTACAATGAGCAGTTCTTC
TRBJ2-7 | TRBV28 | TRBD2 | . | CASSPPTSGLLGEQYF | TGTGCCAGCAGTCCGCCGACTAGCGGCCTCCTTGGCGAGCAGTACTTC
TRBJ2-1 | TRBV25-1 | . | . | CASSSLAVSYNEQFF | TGTGCCAGCAGTTCATTAGCGGTCTCCTACAATGAGCAGTTCTTC
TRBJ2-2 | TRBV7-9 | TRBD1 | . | CASSLAGTVNTGELFF | TGTGCCAGCAGCTTAGCCGGGACAGTGAACACCGGGGAGCTGTTTTTT
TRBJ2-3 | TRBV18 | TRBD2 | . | CASSPPGLAGADTQYF | TGTGCCAGCTCACCACCGGGACTAGCGGGAGCGGATACGCAGTATTTT
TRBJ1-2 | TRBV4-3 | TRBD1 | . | CASSPTGSPGYTF | TGCGCCAGCAGCCCGACAGGGTCTCCTGGCTACACCTTC
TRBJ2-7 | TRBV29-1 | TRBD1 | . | CSPNKTGFAEQYF | TGCAGCCCAAATAAGACAGGGTTCGCCGAGCAGTACTTC
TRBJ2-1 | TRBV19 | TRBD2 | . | CASSIDVPGLAEYNEQFF | TGTGCCAGTAGTATAGATGTCCCGGGACTAGCGGAGTACAATGAGCAGTTCTTC
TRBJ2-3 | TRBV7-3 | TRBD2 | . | CASSLGGGSDTQYF | TGTGCCAGCAGCTTAGGGGGAGGGTCAGATACGCAGTATTTT
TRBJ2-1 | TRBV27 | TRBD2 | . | CASGGGSYNEQFF | TGTGCCAGCGGGGGGGGCTCCTACAATGAGCAGTTCTTC
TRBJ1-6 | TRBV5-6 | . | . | CASSRQEDSPLHF | TGTGCCAGCAGCCGACAGGAGGATTCACCCCTCCACTTT
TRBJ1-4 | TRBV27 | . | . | CASSLSTDRREKLFF | TGTGCCAGCAGTTTATCGACCGACCGGAGGGAAAAACTGTTTTTT
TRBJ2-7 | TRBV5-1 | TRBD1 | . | CASSLASRQGAYEQYF | TGCGCCAGCAGCTTGGCCTCTCGACAGGGGGCTTACGAGCAGTACTTC
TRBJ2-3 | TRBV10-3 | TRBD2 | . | CAISEGLAGYGDTQYF | TGTGCCATCAGTGAGGGACTAGCGGGATATGGAGATACGCAGTATTTT
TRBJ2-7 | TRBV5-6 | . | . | CASSLGGAGGTYEQYF | TGTGCCAGCAGCTTGGGCGGGGCAGGTGGGACCTACGAGCAGTACTTC
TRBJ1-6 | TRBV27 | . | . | CASSGDSGGNSPLHF | TGTGCCAGCAGTGGCGATAGCGGGGGGAATTCACCCCTCCACTTT
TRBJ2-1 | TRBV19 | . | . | CASSIDRGQYNEQFF | TGTGCCAGTAGTATAGATAGGGGTCAATACAATGAGCAGTTCTTC
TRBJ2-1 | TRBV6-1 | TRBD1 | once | CASSAQQGAPSSEQFF | TGTGCCAGCAGTGCCCAACAGGGGGCGCCTAGCAGCGAGCAGTTCTTC
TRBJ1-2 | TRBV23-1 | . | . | CASSQLDRNYGYTF | TGCGCCAGCAGTCAATTAGACAGGAACTATGGCTACACCTTC
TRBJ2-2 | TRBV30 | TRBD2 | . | CAWIRAGGGITGELFF | TGTGCCTGGATACGGGCCGGGGGGGGCATCACCGGGGAGCTGTTTTTT
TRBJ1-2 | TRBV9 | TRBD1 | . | CASSAGTGGDYGYTF | TGTGCCAGCAGCGCGGGGACAGGGGGAGACTATGGCTACACCTTC
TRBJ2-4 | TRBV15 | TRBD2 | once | CATSRQGGDIQYF | TGTGCCACCAGCAGACAGGGAGGGGACATTCAGTACTTC
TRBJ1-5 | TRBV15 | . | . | CATTKGIGSNQPQHF | TGTGCCACCACCAAAGGAATCGGGAGCAATCAGCCCCAGCATTTT
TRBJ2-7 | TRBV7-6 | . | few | CASSPVADYSYEQYF | TGTGCCAGCAGCCCTGTGGCGGACTACTCCTACGAGCAGTACTTC
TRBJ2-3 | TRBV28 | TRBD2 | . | CASSLSGRLDTQYF | TGTGCCAGCAGTCTTAGCGGGAGGTTGGATACGCAGTATTTT
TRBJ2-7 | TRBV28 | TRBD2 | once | CASSLPGLAFYEQYF | TGTGCCAGCAGTTTACCGGGACTAGCTTTCTACGAGCAGTACTTC
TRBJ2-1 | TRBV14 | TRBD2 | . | CASSRLGGSGKKNNEQFF | TGTGCCAGCAGCCGCTTGGGTGGTAGCGGGAAAAAAAACAATGAGCAGTTCTTC
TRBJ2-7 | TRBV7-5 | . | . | CVRSPTSQAGAIYEQYF | TGTGTCAGAAGTCCCACTTCCCAAGCGGGAGCGATATACGAGCAGTACTTC
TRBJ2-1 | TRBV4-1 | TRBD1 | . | CASSRRTGEQFF | TGCGCCAGCAGCCGCCGGACAGGGGAGCAGTTCTTC
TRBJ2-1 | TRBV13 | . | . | CASSLRGGLSYNEQFF | TGTGCCAGCAGCCTAAGGGGGGGACTCAGCTACAATGAGCAGTTCTTC
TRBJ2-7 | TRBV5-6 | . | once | CASSADSYEQYF | TGTGCCAGCAGCGCGGACAGCTACGAGCAGTACTTC
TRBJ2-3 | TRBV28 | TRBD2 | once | CASSLSLGLGGTDTQYF | TGTGCCAGCAGTTTATCCCTGGGACTAGGTGGCACAGATACGCAGTATTTT
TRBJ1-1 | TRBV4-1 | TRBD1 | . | CASSPTGRTEAFF | TGCGCCAGCAGCCCGACAGGGCGAACTGAAGCTTTCTTT
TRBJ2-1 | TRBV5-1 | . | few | CASSLGSFQSYNEQFF | TGCGCCAGCAGCTTAGGGAGTTTTCAATCCTACAATGAGCAGTTCTTC
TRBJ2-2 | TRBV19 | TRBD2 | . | CASSRTSGSPPGELFF | TGTGCCAGTAGTAGGACTAGCGGGAGCCCTCCGGGGGAGCTGTTTTTT
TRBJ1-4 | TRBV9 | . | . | CASSPPGGSNEKLFF | TGTGCCAGCAGCCCGCCGGGGGGGAGTAATGAAAAACTGTTTTTT
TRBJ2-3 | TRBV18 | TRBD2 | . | CASSIQRSGRQTDTQYF | TGTGCCAGCTCAATACAACGCAGCGGGAGGCAAACAGATACGCAGTATTTT
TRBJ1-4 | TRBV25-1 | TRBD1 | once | CASSTRDSGYEKLFF | TGTGCCAGCAGTACCCGGGACAGCGGGTATGAAAAACTGTTTTTT
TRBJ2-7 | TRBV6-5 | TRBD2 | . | CASRQGLAGDYEQYF | TGTGCCAGCAGACAGGGACTAGCGGGAGACTACGAGCAGTACTTC
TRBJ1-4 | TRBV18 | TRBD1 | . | CASSPLQGANEKLFF | TGTGCCAGCTCACCACTACAGGGGGCTAATGAAAAACTGTTTTTT
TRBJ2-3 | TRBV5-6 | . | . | CASSLETGNTDTQYF | TGTGCCAGCAGCTTGGAAACAGGGAACACAGATACGCAGTATTTT
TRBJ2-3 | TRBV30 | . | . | CAWSAGSTDTQYF | TGTGCCTGGAGTGCCGGTAGCACAGATACGCAGTATTTT
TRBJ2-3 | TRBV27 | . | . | CASRGPGDTQYF | TGTGCCAGCAGGGGGCCCGGGGATACGCAGTATTTT